A selection of T cell receptor beta chains follows, all from one sample in a study of shared clonotypes between healthy human individuals. TCRdb's copy holds only in-frame clones and misses some; the assay was immunoSEQ multiplex PCR. The sample gives under 2,500,000 clones, approximately 94% of which show up once; around 0.13% is in the top ten. The sequencing sample was made of naive CD4+ T cells sorted from blood. The source of these receptors is a young man in good health. Both conserved end residues are part of each CDR3. The D gene is left open where the match is weak. Clone size is shown for a subset of rows, as once, few, many or a class of expanded clone.

>-|15|TRBD1|TRBJ2-7|TRBV6-6
CASRLPGTGTYEQYF
TGTGCCAGCAGGCTTCCCGGGACAGGTACCTACGAGCAGTACTTC
>-|12|-|TRBJ1-2|TRBV2
CASSPVAYGYTF
TGTGCCAGCAGCCCCGTGGCTTATGGCTACACCTTC
>-|15|TRBD1|TRBJ1-5|TRBV5-8
CASSWDRAANQPQHF
TGTGCCAGCAGCTGGGACAGGGCTGCCAATCAGCCCCAGCATTTT
>-|14|-|TRBJ2-1|TRBV2
CASSRERAYNEQFF
TGTGCCAGCAGCCGGGAACGGGCCTACAATGAGCAGTTCTTC
>-|15|-|TRBJ2-7|TRBV5-1
CASSPGGGSDTRPHF
TGCGCCAGCAGCCCAGGAGGGGGGTCCGACACACGCCCCCACTTC
>-|16|-|TRBJ2-2|TRBV6-6
CASTPAGLANTGELFF
TGTGCCAGCACTCCCGCGGGCTTGGCGAACACCGGGGAGCTGTTTTTT
>-|13|-|TRBJ1-2|TRBV10-3
CAIRPDTSYGYTF
TGTGCCATCAGGCCGGACACTTCCTATGGCTACACCTTC
>once|14|-|TRBJ1-4|TRBV6-1
CASSEVQIREKLFF
TGTGCCAGCAGTGAGGTACAGATACGAGAAAAACTGTTTTTT
>-|11|-|TRBJ1-3|TRBV6-6
CASKRGNTIYF
TGTGCCAGCAAACGTGGAAACACCATATATTTT
>-|14|-|TRBJ2-7|TRBV5-1
CASSRDPGTGEQYF
TGCGCCAGCAGCCGGGACCCCGGGACGGGCGAGCAGTACTTC
>-|14|-|TRBJ2-2|TRBV7-9
CASSLQGDTGELFF
TGTGCCAGCAGCCTACAGGGAGACACCGGGGAGCTGTTTTTT
>-|15|TRBD2|TRBJ2-3|TRBV10-1
CASSEGLAGADTQYF
TGCGCCAGCAGTGAAGGGCTAGCGGGCGCAGATACGCAGTATTTT
>-|15|-|TRBJ2-7|TRBV18
CASSPSPTASYEQYF
TGTGCCAGCTCACCCTCTCCAACAGCCAGCTACGAGCAGTACTTC
>-|16|TRBD1|TRBJ1-3|TRBV6-6
CASSYYQTGAGNTIYF
TGTGCCAGCAGTTACTATCAGACAGGGGCTGGAAACACCATATATTTT
>-|12|-|TRBJ2-7|TRBV19
CASSTRTEEQYF
TGTGCCAGTAGTACTCGGACCGAAGAGCAGTACTTC
>-|11|-|TRBJ1-2|TRBV2
CASTRDLGYTF
TGTGCCAGCACCCGGGATCTTGGCTACACCTTC
>-|13|TRBD2|TRBJ2-1|TRBV5-1
CASSRGTSGEQFF
TGCGCCAGCAGCCGGGGGACTAGCGGTGAGCAGTTCTTC
>-|14|TRBD1|TRBJ2-7|TRBV9
CASSLAGTGIEQYF
TGTGCCAGCAGCCTGGCCGGGACAGGGATCGAGCAGTACTTC
>-|13|-|TRBJ2-7|TRBV18
CASSLQGNYEQYF
TGTGCCAGCTCCCTGCAGGGTAATTACGAGCAGTACTTC
>-|14|-|TRBJ1-2|TRBV11-2
CASSPITGLYGYTF
TGTGCCAGCAGCCCTATTACAGGTCTCTATGGCTACACCTTC
>once|15|-|TRBJ1-3|TRBV30
CAWSLSGGSGNTIYF
TGTGCCTGGAGTCTGTCTGGGGGTAGTGGAAACACCATATATTTT
>-|15|TRBD2|TRBJ2-7|TRBV6-1
CASSSAGGPSYEQYF
TGTGCCAGCAGTTCGGCGGGAGGGCCCTCCTACGAGCAGTACTTC
>once|15|TRBD1|TRBJ2-7|TRBV4-3
CASSPGQGWRNEQYF
TGCGCCAGCAGCCCCGGACAGGGGTGGCGAAACGAGCAGTACTTC
>-|14|-|TRBJ1-5|TRBV4-1
CASSLEWAGQPQHF
TGCGCCAGCAGCCTGGAGTGGGCGGGTCAGCCCCAGCATTTT
>-|13|-|TRBJ1-4|TRBV5-4
CASSLDSNEKLFF
TGTGCCAGCAGCTTAGACAGTAATGAAAAACTGTTTTTT
>-|11|-|TRBJ2-1|TRBV20-1
CSARGHNEQFF
TGCAGTGCTAGGGGTCACAATGAGCAGTTCTTC
>-|12|-|TRBJ1-1|TRBV6-5
CASIGPYTEAFF
TGTGCCAGCATCGGACCGTACACTGAAGCTTTCTTT
>-|18|TRBD2|TRBJ2-1|TRBV5-1
CASSPRTSEYVSYNEQFF
TGCGCCAGCAGTCCCCGGACTAGCGAGTACGTATCCTACAATGAGCAGTTCTTC
>-|16|TRBD1|TRBJ1-2|TRBV19
CASSTPPGQGAYGYTF
TGTGCCAGTAGTACCCCCCCGGGACAGGGGGCCTATGGCTACACCTTC
>once|13|-|TRBJ1-2|TRBV5-5
CASSLSYDYGYTF
TGTGCCAGCAGCTTGAGTTATGACTATGGCTACACCTTC
>-|17|-|TRBJ1-1|TRBV10-3
CAISDPAATGLNTEAFF
TGTGCCATCAGTGACCCTGCGGCCACAGGATTGAACACTGAAGCTTTCTTT
>-|16|-|TRBJ2-2|TRBV5-4
CASSSGQIINTGELFF
TGTGCCAGCAGCTCAGGACAGATTATAAACACCGGGGAGCTGTTTTTT
>-|15|TRBD1|TRBJ1-4|TRBV19
CASSMGDSRNEKLFF
TGTGCCAGTAGTATGGGGGACAGTCGAAATGAAAAACTGTTTTTT
>-|13|-|TRBJ1-2|TRBV6-5
CASSKGRNYGYTF
TGTGCCAGCAGCAAAGGGCGAAACTATGGCTACACCTTC
>once|12|TRBD1|TRBJ2-3|TRBV2
CASSRTGDTQYF
TGTGCCAGCAGTCGGACAGGGGATACGCAGTATTTT
>-|15|-|TRBJ1-4|TRBV7-9
CASSPSSATNEKLFF
TGTGCCAGCAGCCCAAGTTCCGCCACTAATGAAAAACTGTTTTTT
>-|14|TRBD1|TRBJ1-2|TRBV4-1
CASSQPRDRGGYTF
TGCGCCAGCAGCCAACCCCGGGACAGGGGTGGCTACACCTTC
>-|15|TRBD2|TRBJ2-2|TRBV4-1
CASSQPSGGTGELFF
TGCGCCAGCAGCCAACCTAGCGGGGGGACCGGGGAGCTGTTTTTT
>-|15|TRBD2|TRBJ2-1|TRBV11-2
CASSLGLAAYNEQFF
TGTGCCAGCAGCTTAGGACTAGCGGCCTACAATGAGCAGTTCTTC
>-|15|-|TRBJ2-7|TRBV6-5
CASSPVASHSYEQYF
TGTGCCAGCAGCCCAGTGGCATCCCACTCCTACGAGCAGTACTTC
>-|15|-|TRBJ1-5|TRBV5-1
CASSLEGVGTQPQHF
TGCGCCAGCAGCCTGGAGGGCGTGGGGACGCAGCCCCAGCATTTT
>-|15|TRBD1|TRBJ2-7|TRBV7-2
CASSPEGGQAYEQYF
TGTGCCAGCAGTCCGGAAGGAGGACAGGCCTACGAGCAGTACTTC
>-|15|-|TRBJ2-5|TRBV4-3
CASSQDTDSQETQYF
TGCGCCAGCAGCCAAGATACAGACAGCCAAGAGACCCAGTACTTC
>-|14|-|TRBJ1-3|TRBV28
CASSFKGSGNTIYF
TGTGCCAGCAGTTTCAAGGGCTCTGGAAACACCATATATTTT
>-|13|-|TRBJ1-1|TRBV29-1
CSVNGQSNTEAFF
TGCAGCGTCAATGGACAGTCTAACACTGAAGCTTTCTTT
>-|15|-|TRBJ1-1|TRBV5-1
CASSLDPLMNTEAFF
TGCGCCAGCAGCTTGGACCCCCTTATGAACACTGAAGCTTTCTTT
>-|18|-|TRBJ2-3|TRBV5-6
CASSPTSRGTQNRDTQYF
TGTGCCAGCAGCCCTACATCGCGCGGGACTCAAAACCGGGATACGCAGTATTTT
>once|15|TRBD1|TRBJ1-2|TRBV5-5
CASSGRDRGFVGYTF
TGTGCCAGCAGCGGCCGGGACAGGGGTTTTGTTGGCTACACCTTC
>once|15|TRBD2|TRBJ2-2|TRBV9
CASSVSGGNTGELFF
TGTGCCAGCAGCGTAAGCGGGGGGAACACCGGGGAGCTGTTTTTT
>-|17|-|TRBJ1-3|TRBV5-1
CASSPGSGPSSGNTIYF
TGCGCCAGCAGCCCGGGGTCAGGGCCGAGCTCTGGAAACACCATATATTTT
>-|12|-|TRBJ2-1|TRBV6-6
CASSQTEYEQFF
TGTGCCAGCAGTCAGACAGAATATGAGCAGTTCTTC
>-|11|-|TRBJ2-1|TRBV18
CASSMDNEQFF
TGTGCCAGCTCAATGGACAATGAGCAGTTCTTC
>once|13|-|TRBJ1-5|TRBV19
CASSIPRVQPQHF
TGTGCCAGTAGTATACCTCGGGTACAGCCCCAGCATTTT
>-|13|-|TRBJ1-5|TRBV30
CAWGGYGNQPQHF
TGTGCCTGGGGGGGATACGGAAATCAGCCCCAGCATTTT